This T cell receptor beta chain is drawn from a study of cytotoxic CD8 clonotypes in ibrutinib-treated CLL. Broader study findings: For progressing versus sustained-remission patients, sampling times were not the same. At the start, clonality exceeded age-matched healthy donors and followed circulating CD8+ T-cell counts. Increased clonality at ibrutinib response gave way to a return toward baseline at progression.

Clones were read by immunoSEQ multiplex PCR, and TCRdb kept only the in-frame ones, dropping some. The sample records 130,000 to 150,000 clones, approximately 90% being singletons. About this clone itself: As yet, its antigen is unknown.

This CDR3 has 13 residues. Germline CDR1 and CDR2: MNHNY and SVGAGI (reference sequence). V gave up 2 bases and J gave up 2 bases, with 7 bases separating them. The chain recombines TRBV6-6 with TRBJ2-7, with a tentative D call TRBD2 (6 bases). Sequencing was performed on PBMCs, taken after 12 months of ibrutinib treatment. The receptor was derived from a human donor with chronic lymphocytic leukemia. CDR3 nucleotide sequence: TGTGCCAGCAGTTACCAGCGGGCCTACGAGCAGTACTTC. It specifies CASSYQRAYEQYF.